This T cell receptor beta chain was identified during a study of cytomegalovirus exposure and HLA in healthy donors. Study-level findings and limits: A few chains tied to CMV proved CMV antigen-specific in vitro. For most TCR sequences rarity was the rule, although some public TCRs occurred in many donors. V- and J-gene trimming in TCR beta was tied to a missense DCLRE1C variant by an analysis performed later.

A multiplex PCR was run with 60 Vbeta primers and 13 Jbeta primers. Using immunoSEQ multiplex PCR, the repertoire was profiled, and TCRdb retains in-frame clones only, with some absent. The table includes 90,000 to 150,000 clones, about 73% detected once. On this clone: Its specificity is not known.

V lost 0 bases and J lost 0, with 9 bases in between. Germline V gene data show CDR1 as SGDLS and CDR2 as YYNGEE. This CDR3 comprises 16 residues. The chain uses TRBV9 and TRBJ1-4, with a possible D match to TRBD1 (6 bases). Sequenced input: PBMCs. The receptor was derived from a woman in her thirties in good health and CMV-seropositive. In nucleotides, the CDR3 is TGTGCCAGCAGCGTAGCCGGGACAACAACTAATGAAAAACTGTTTTTT. It specifies CASSVAGTTTNEKLFF.